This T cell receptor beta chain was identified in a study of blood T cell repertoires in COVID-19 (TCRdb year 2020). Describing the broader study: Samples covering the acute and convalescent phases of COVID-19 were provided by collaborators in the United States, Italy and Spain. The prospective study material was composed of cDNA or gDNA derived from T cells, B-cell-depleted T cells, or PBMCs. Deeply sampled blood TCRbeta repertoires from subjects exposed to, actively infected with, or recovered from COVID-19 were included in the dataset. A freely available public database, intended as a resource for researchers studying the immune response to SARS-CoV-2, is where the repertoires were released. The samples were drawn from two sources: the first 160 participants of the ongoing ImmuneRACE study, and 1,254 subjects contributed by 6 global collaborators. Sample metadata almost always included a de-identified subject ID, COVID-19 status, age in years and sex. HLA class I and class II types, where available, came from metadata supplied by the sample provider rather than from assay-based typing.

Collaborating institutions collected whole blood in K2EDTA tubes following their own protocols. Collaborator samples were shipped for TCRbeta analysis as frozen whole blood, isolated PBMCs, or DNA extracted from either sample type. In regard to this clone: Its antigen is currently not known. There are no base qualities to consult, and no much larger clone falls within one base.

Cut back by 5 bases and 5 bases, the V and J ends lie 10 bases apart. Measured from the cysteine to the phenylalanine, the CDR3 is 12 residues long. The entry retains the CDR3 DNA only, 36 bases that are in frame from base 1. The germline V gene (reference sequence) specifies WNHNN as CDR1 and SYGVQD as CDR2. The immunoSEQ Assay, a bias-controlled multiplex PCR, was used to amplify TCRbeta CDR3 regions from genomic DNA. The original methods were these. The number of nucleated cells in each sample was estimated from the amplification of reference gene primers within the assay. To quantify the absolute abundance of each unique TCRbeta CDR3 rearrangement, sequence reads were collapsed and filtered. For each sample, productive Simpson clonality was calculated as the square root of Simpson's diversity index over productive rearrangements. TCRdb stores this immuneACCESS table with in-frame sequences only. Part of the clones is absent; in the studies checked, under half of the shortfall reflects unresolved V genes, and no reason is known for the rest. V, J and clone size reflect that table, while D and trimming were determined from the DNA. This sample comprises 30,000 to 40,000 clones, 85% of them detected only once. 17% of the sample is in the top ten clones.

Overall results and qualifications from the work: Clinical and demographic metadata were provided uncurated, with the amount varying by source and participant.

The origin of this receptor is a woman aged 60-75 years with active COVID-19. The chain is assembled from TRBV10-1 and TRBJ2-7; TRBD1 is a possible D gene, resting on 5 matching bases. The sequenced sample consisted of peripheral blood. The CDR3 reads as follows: CASSFTGDEQYF. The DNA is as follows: TGCGCCAGCAGTTTTACAGGCGACGAGCAGTACTTC.